This T cell receptor beta chain was sequenced for a study of T cells in Graves' hyperthyroidism and ophthalmopathy (dated by TCRdb to about 2019). Study-level background: Peripheral blood samples were taken at the time of initial diagnosis, prior to any treatment. In addition, the study compared T-cell repertoires in thyroid tissue and in blood from 6 or 7 Graves' hyperthyroidism patients. A discovery cohort of fewer than 110 patients, roughly 45 with Graves' ophthalmopathy and approximately 57 with stable Graves' hyperthyroidism, was used to find distinguishing TCR V-J signatures. TCR Vbeta CDR3 sequencing of some 140 peripheral blood samples (over 40 ophthalmopathy, about 75 hyperthyroidism and some 17 progressor patients) is reported in the paper. For training and testing, the 100 or so patients in the discovery cohort were randomly divided in a 7:3 ratio. Once sampling was done, hyperthyroidism patients were given methimazole at a starting dose of 30 mg daily, whereas ophthalmopathy patients were given high-dose intravenous methylprednisolone. An independent validation cohort of under 20 hyperthyroidism patients and roughly 16 patients who later progressed to ophthalmopathy tested prospective prediction of ophthalmopathy. General study outcomes and caveats: Blood samples also contained most of the expanded thyroid clonotypes (frequency above 0.001), which suggests that blood repertoires may reflect thyroid immune responses. In validation, the model predicted progression to ophthalmopathy with around 71% sensitivity and 72% to 75% specificity, a median of 6.5 months before onset. A model built on a 13 V-J signature distinguished ophthalmopathy from stable hyperthyroidism, reaching 87.88% sensitivity and 81.08% specificity in cross-validation and 80%/75% in testing. Sample size was not statistically predetermined, and investigators were not blinded to group allocation.

Measured from the cysteine to the phenylalanine, the CDR3 is 18 residues long. Just CDR3 DNA is preserved here, 54 bases in frame from base 1. V is shortened by 4 bases, J by 0 bases, and the region joining them spans 22 bases. Amplification of TCR beta CDR3 regions was carried out from RNA transcripts. The TCR CDR3 was subjected to a first round of RT-PCR using the HTBI primer set and the Qiagen OneStep RT-PCR kit. A second multiplex PCR round built the libraries, followed by size selection and purification. Sequencing of the libraries was done on an Illumina HiSeq2000 using paired-end 100 bp reads. As for how the authors treated the data: SOAPnuke was used to process the raw data, throwing out any read that contained adapters or uncalled bases, had a mean Phred below 15, or lacked an exact constant-primer or identifier match. COPE v1.2.5 was used to merge high-quality paired reads, and clonotypes were defined as unique nucleotide sequences. Clonotypes were aligned to IMGT TRBV, TRBD and TRBJ reference segments using MiTCR v1.1. Analysis was restricted to V-J combinations with a frequency above 0.0001, which covered over 98% of repertoires. A TCS score was defined as the ratio of F50 (clonal expansion) to E x V (chaos), with BLOSUM62-based TCRdist applied between CDR3 peptides within each V-J. Welch's t-statistics and random forest reduced 450 to 600 V-J features to about 12, which were used in a naive Bayes classifier (R e1071). TCRdb cleaned the public reads at Q25 with fastp, built clones with MiXCR and kept in-frame beta chains. Merged by CDR3 protein, the rows form single entries marked with the most common genes and DNA. These V and J calls derive from TCRdb rather than the authors' analysis. The sample table lists 450,000 to 600,000 distinct CDR3 sequences, 14% of them with a count of one. The leading ten clones occupy over 11% of the sample.

Ten or more counts support this clonotype. Its antigen remains unidentified. There are no base qualities to consult, and no much larger clone falls within one base. Graves' hyperthyroidism was defined as stable when no progression to ophthalmopathy occurred over 18 months of follow-up. Hyperthyroidism patients were newly diagnosed, had a disease duration of under 2 months, and were aged 18 to 65 years. Patients with uncontrolled infections, other autoimmune diseases, pregnancy or lactation were excluded. Diagnoses were based on clinical symptoms, serum thyroxine and TRAb, thyroid ultrasound and orbital computed tomography. PBMCs were separated from roughly 10 ml of fresh peripheral blood using Ficoll-Paque density gradient centrifugation. Total RNA was extracted using Trizol reagent, and RNA quality was assessed on an Agilent 2100 Bioanalyzer.

The clonotype was recovered from a woman aged 40-49 years with Graves' hyperthyroidism. The chain was built from TRBV12-3 or TRBV12-4 and TRBJ2-7; no D gene call is confident. Sequenced material: blood. The DNA reads TGTGCCAGCAGTTCCCGACTGATACGGGCCAACAGCTCCTACGAGCAGTACTTC. The resulting protein is CASSSRLIRANSSYEQYF.